This note documents a single TCR beta chain sequence. Trimming removed 0 bases at V and 4 bases at J, with 3 bases between. The CDR3 loop spans 12 amino acids. Germline assignment: CDR1 MGHRA and CDR2 YSYEKL. This entry belongs to a study of T cell repertoires in cytomegalovirus infection. From the reads, TCRdb called clonotypes with MiXCR, one entry per CDR3 protein. The repertoire holds over 150,000 distinct CDR3 sequences, with around 15% as singletons. The receptor comes from a human donor in good health (CMV status not recorded). Some clones in this sample may be carry-over from other donors' samples. The sample taken for sequencing was PBMCs. The rearrangement uses TRBV4-1 and TRBJ2-5; D unclear. CDR3 in amino acids: CASSQDIETQYF. The DNA for the CDR3 is TGCGCCAGCAGCCAAGATATAGAGACCCAGTACTTC.